The T cell receptor (beta chain) under discussion was sequenced for a study of tumor-infiltrating lymphocytes in primary liver carcinoma. Broader study findings: Tumor-adjacent and tumor-blood pairs showed less overlap than tumor region pairs.

As concerns this clonotype: Antigen: not known. This may arise from a read error, as a much more abundant clone is one base away.

The input was approximately 500 ng total RNA; TCR beta cDNA was made from it with a constant-region primer. Three rounds of nested multiplex PCR with slightly modified ARM-PCR produced TCR beta libraries. A C-beta reverse primer was combined with TRBV1-TRBV30 forward primers in the first two PCR rounds, and each round had 10 cycles. TCRdb analysed the multiplex PCR reads with MiXCR anew, one entry per CDR3 protein. The profile covers about 92,000 distinct CDR3 sequences, with about 73% appearing a single time and around 30% taken by the ten largest. Extraction of RNA together with DNA used about 17-30 mg of unsorted bulk tissue. Germline V gene lookup returns CDR1 SQVTM and CDR2 ANQGSEA. With 4 bases removed from V and 8 bases from J, the gap between germline ends came to 11 bases. The CDR3 is made up of 11 amino acids.

Material for sequencing was tumor-adjacent normal liver tissue. The chain employs TRBV29-1 and TRBJ1-1; a weak D match, TRBD1 (5 bases). This clonotype originated in a middle-aged man with primary liver carcinoma and hepatitis B virus infection. The CDR3 region has the DNA TGCAGCGTTGTGGGGGGAACGGAAGCTTTCTTT. Its protein product is CSVVGGTEAFF.